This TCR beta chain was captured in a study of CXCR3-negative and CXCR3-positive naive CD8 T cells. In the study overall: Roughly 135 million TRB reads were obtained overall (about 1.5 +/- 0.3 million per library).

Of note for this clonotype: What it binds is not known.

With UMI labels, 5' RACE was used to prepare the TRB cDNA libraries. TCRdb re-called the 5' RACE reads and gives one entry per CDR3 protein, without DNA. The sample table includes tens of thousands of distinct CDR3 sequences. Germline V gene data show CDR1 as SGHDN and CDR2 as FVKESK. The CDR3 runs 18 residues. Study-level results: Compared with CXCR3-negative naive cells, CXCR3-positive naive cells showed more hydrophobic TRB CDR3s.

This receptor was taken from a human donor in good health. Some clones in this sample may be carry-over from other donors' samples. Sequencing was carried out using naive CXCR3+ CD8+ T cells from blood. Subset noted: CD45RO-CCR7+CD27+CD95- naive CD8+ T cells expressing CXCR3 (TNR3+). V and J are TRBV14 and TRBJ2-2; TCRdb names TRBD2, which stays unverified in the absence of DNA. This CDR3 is CASSPGLAGATGTGELFF. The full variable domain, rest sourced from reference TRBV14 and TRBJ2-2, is EAGVTQFPSHSVIEKGQTVTLRCDPISGHDNLYWYRRVMGKEIKFLLHFVKESKQDESGMPNNRFLAERTGGTYSTLKVQPAELEDSGVYFCASSPGLAGATGTGELFFGEGSRLTVL.